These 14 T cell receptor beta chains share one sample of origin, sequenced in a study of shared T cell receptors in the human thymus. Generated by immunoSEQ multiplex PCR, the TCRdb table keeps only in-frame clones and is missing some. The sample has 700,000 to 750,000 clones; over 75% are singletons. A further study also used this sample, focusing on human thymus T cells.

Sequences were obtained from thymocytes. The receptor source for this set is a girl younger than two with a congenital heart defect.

The CDR3 spells CASSQDWGLRVANTGELFF. CDR3 DNA sequence: TGCGCCAGCAGCCAAGATTGGGGCCTAAGGGTTGCGAACACCGGGGAGCTGTTTTTT. The gene calls are TRBV4-3 and TRBJ2-2; a possible D gene is TRBD1 (5 bases). This CDR3 is built from 19 residues. Trimming stripped 0 bases from V and 0 bases from J, with 17 bases between. Germline V lookup: CDR1 LGHNA, CDR2 YSLEER.

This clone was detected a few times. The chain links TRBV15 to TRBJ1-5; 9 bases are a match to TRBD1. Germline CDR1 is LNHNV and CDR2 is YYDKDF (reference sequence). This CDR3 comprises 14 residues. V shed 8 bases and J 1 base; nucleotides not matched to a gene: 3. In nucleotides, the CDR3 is TGTGCCACCCTCGACAGGGGGAGCAATCAGCCCCAGCATTTT. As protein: CATLDRGSNQPQHF. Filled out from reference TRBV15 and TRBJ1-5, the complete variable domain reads DAMVIQNPRYQVTQFGKPVTLSCSQTLNHNVMYWYQQKSSQAPKLLFHYYDKDFNNEADTPDNFQSRRPNTSFCFLDIRSPGLGDTAMYLCATLDRGSNQPQHFGDGTRLSIL.

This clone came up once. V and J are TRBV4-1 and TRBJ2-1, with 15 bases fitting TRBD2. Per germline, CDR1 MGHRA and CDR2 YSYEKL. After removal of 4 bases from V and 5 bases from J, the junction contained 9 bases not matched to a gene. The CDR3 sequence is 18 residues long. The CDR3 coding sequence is TGCGCCAGCAGCCCCCATAACGGACTAGCGGGGGGGCACAATGAGCAGTTCTTC. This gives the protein CASSPHNGLAGGHNEQFF.

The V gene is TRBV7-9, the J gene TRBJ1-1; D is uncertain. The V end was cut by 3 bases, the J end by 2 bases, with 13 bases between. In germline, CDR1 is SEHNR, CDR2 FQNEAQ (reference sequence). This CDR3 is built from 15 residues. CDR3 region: CASSFLPGLNTEAFF. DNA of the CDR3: TGTGCCAGCAGCTTTCTCCCGGGTCTTAACACTGAAGCTTTCTTT.

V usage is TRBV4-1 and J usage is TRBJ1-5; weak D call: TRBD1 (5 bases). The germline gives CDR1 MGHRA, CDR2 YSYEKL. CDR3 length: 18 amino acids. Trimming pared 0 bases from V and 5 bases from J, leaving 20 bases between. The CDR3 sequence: CASSQDPSGGEPHQPQHF. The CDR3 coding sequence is TGCGCCAGCAGCCAAGACCCCTCTGGGGGGGAACCACATCAGCCCCAGCATTTT.

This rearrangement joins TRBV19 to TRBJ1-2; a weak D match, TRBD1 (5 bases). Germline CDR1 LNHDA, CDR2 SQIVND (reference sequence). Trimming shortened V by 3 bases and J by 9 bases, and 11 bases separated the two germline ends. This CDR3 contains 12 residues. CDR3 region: CASSIAPGSYTF. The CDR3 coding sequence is TGTGCCAGTAGTATTGCCCCAGGGAGCTACACCTTC.

The DNA for the CDR3 is TGCGCCAGCAGCCCCACTGGACAGAGCCAAGAGACCCAGTACTTC. Translation: CASSPTGQSQETQYF. The chain links TRBV5-1 to TRBJ2-5, with D tentatively TRBD1 (6 bases). Germline assignment: CDR1 SGHRS and CDR2 YFSETQ. V dropped 4 bases and J dropped 1 base, with 14 bases sitting between them. CDR3 size: 15 residues.

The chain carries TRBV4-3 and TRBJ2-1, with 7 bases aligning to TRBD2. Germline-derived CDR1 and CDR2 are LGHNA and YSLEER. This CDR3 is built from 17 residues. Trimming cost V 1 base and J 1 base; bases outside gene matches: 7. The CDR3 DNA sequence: TGCGCCAGCAGCCAAGTCTTAAGGGGAGGGTCCTACAATGAGCAGTTCTTC. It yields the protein CASSQVLRGGSYNEQFF.

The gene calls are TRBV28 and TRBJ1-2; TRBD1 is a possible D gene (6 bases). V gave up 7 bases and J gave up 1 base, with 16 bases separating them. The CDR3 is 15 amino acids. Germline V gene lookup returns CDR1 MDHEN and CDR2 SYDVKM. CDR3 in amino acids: CASTEHRDINYGYTF. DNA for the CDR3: TGTGCCAGCACCGAGCATCGGGACATTAACTATGGCTACACCTTC.

The CDR3 sequence: CASRNRATNEKLFF. Written as DNA, the CDR3 is TGTGCCAGCAGAAACAGGGCAACTAATGAAAAACTGTTTTTT. The chain employs TRBV25-1 and TRBJ1-4; D perhaps matches TRBD1 (6 bases). CDR1 and CDR2 (germline): MGHDK, SYGVNS. This CDR3 is 14 amino acids long. The ends were cut back, 6 bases at V and 0 bases at J, with 8 bases in the middle.

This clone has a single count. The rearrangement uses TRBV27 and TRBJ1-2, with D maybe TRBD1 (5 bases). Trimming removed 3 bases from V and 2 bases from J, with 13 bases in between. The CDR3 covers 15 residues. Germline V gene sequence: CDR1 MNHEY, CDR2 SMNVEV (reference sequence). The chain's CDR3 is CASSFKGLINYGYTF. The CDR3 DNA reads TGTGCCAGCAGTTTTAAGGGACTCATCAACTATGGCTACACCTTC.

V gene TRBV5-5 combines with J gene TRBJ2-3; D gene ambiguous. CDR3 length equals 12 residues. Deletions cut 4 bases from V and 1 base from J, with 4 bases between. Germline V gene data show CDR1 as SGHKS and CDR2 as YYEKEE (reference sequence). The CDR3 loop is CASSPCTDTQYF. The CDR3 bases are TGTGCCAGCAGCCCTTGCACAGATACGCAGTATTTT.

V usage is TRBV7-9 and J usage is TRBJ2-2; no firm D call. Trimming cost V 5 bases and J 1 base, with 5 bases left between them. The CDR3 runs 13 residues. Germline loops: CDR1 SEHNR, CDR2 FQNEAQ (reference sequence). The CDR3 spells CASSVQNTGELFF. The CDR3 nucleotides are TGTGCCAGCAGCGTACAGAACACCGGGGAGCTGTTTTTT.

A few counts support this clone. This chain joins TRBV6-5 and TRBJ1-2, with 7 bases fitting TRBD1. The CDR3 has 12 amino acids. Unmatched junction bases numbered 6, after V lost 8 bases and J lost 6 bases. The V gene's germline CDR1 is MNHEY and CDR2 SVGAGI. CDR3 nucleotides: TGTGCCAGCTCCTTAAGGGGGCATGGCTACACCTTC. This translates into CASSLRGHGYTF.